The rows below give T cell receptor beta chains drawn from one sample of a study of blood T cell repertoires in COVID-19. Assay used: immunoSEQ multiplex PCR; TCRdb lists only in-frame clones, some missing. The sample comprises fewer than 350,000 clones, approximately 84% of which are singletons, and approximately 2% rests with the top ten. Sample: peripheral blood. These receptors all come from a woman in her twenties or thirties who had recovered from COVID-19. Both conserved end residues are part of each CDR3. D genes are given only for firm matches. Clone size is stated in some rows and not others, as once, few, many or a class when expanded.

v_call: TRBV29-1; clone_size: few; d_call: NA; j_call: TRBJ1-1; cdr3_aa: CSGGRPRGMNTEAFF; cdr3_nt: TGCAGCGGGGGGAGGCCGCGGGGGATGAACACTGAAGCTTTCTTT
v_call: TRBV11-2; clone_size: NA; d_call: TRBD2; j_call: TRBJ2-3; cdr3_aa: CASSWVLAGGPDTQYF; cdr3_nt: TGTGCCAGCAGCTGGGTTTTAGCGGGGGGCCCCGATACGCAGTATTTT
v_call: TRBV7-2; clone_size: few; d_call: TRBD1; j_call: TRBJ1-3; cdr3_aa: CASSLTGLNTIYF; cdr3_nt: TGTGCCAGCAGCTTGACAGGGCTAAACACCATATATTTT
v_call: TRBV28; clone_size: NA; d_call: TRBD1; j_call: TRBJ1-1; cdr3_aa: CASGGTGMNTEAFF; cdr3_nt: TGTGCCAGCGGCGGGACAGGGATGAACACTGAAGCTTTCTTT
v_call: TRBV4-3; clone_size: NA; d_call: NA; j_call: TRBJ2-1; cdr3_aa: CASSHSNVDYEQFF; cdr3_nt: TGCGCCAGCAGCCACTCAAACGTAGATTATGAGCAGTTCTTC
v_call: TRBV28; clone_size: NA; d_call: TRBD2; j_call: TRBJ2-1; cdr3_aa: CASSLGGGSGGKQFF; cdr3_nt: TGTGCCAGCAGTTTGGGAGGCGGGAGTGGCGGTAAACAGTTCTTC
v_call: TRBV12-3/TRBV12-4; clone_size: NA; d_call: TRBD1; j_call: TRBJ1-2; cdr3_aa: CASSSGQGLPSTF; cdr3_nt: TGTGCCAGCAGTTCGGGACAGGGGCTCCCCTCCACCTTC
v_call: TRBV7-9; clone_size: NA; d_call: TRBD2; j_call: TRBJ2-2; cdr3_aa: CASSRGREGRDTGELFF; cdr3_nt: TGTGCCAGCAGCCGCGGTCGGGAGGGCCGGGACACCGGGGAGCTGTTTTTT
v_call: TRBV19; clone_size: NA; d_call: NA; j_call: TRBJ2-5; cdr3_aa: CASSGSEKETQYF; cdr3_nt: TGTGCCAGTAGTGGTAGTGAAAAAGAGACCCAGTACTTC
v_call: TRBV5-1; clone_size: NA; d_call: TRBD1; j_call: TRBJ2-4; cdr3_aa: CASTLGDSKNIQYF; cdr3_nt: TGCGCCAGCACCTTGGGGGACAGCAAAAACATTCAGTACTTC
v_call: TRBV19; clone_size: NA; d_call: NA; j_call: TRBJ2-7; cdr3_aa: CASSMDSSYEQYF; cdr3_nt: TGTGCCAGTAGTATGGACAGCTCCTACGAGCAGTACTTC
v_call: TRBV6-5; clone_size: once; d_call: TRBD1; j_call: TRBJ1-2; cdr3_aa: CASRDRTGKYGYTF; cdr3_nt: TGTGCCAGCAGGGACCGGACAGGGAAGTACGGCTACACCTTC
v_call: TRBV27; clone_size: NA; d_call: NA; j_call: TRBJ1-1; cdr3_aa: CASSAIGGVEAFF; cdr3_nt: TGTGCCAGCAGTGCGATTGGGGGGGTTGAAGCTTTCTTT
v_call: TRBV30; clone_size: NA; d_call: TRBD1; j_call: TRBJ1-6; cdr3_aa: CAWSVTGGSPLHF; cdr3_nt: TGTGCCTGGAGTGTAACAGGGGGATCACCCCTCCACTTT
v_call: TRBV14; clone_size: NA; d_call: NA; j_call: TRBJ2-7; cdr3_aa: CASSQDLLGEQYF; cdr3_nt: TGTGCCAGCAGCCAAGATCTTCTCGGCGAGCAGTACTTC
v_call: TRBV19; clone_size: once; d_call: NA; j_call: TRBJ2-7; cdr3_aa: CASGWPGDYEQYF; cdr3_nt: TGTGCCAGTGGATGGCCCGGGGACTACGAGCAGTACTTC
v_call: TRBV5-6; clone_size: NA; d_call: NA; j_call: TRBJ2-2; cdr3_aa: CASSLGGAGTGELFF; cdr3_nt: TGTGCCAGCAGCTTGGGGGGAGCGGGCACCGGGGAGCTGTTTTTT
v_call: TRBV7-2; clone_size: NA; d_call: TRBD2; j_call: TRBJ2-1; cdr3_aa: CASSPTSGSMNEQFF; cdr3_nt: TGTGCCAGCAGCCCGACTAGCGGGAGTATGAATGAGCAGTTCTTC
v_call: TRBV10-3; clone_size: NA; d_call: NA; j_call: TRBJ1-1; cdr3_aa: CAISEARGQNTEAFF; cdr3_nt: TGTGCCATCAGTGAGGCGAGGGGACAGAACACTGAAGCTTTCTTT
v_call: TRBV12-3/TRBV12-4; clone_size: NA; d_call: NA; j_call: TRBJ1-1; cdr3_aa: CASSRALRTEAFF; cdr3_nt: TGTGCCAGCAGCAGGGCGTTACGAACTGAAGCTTTCTTT
v_call: TRBV24-1; clone_size: NA; d_call: NA; j_call: TRBJ2-1; cdr3_aa: CATSARRGNEQFF; cdr3_nt: TGTGCCACCAGTGCCCGTAGAGGAAATGAGCAGTTCTTC
v_call: TRBV10-3; clone_size: NA; d_call: TRBD1; j_call: TRBJ1-1; cdr3_aa: CAISGHPGQGETEAFF; cdr3_nt: TGTGCCATCAGTGGACACCCGGGACAGGGGGAAACTGAAGCTTTCTTT
v_call: TRBV20-1; clone_size: NA; d_call: NA; j_call: TRBJ2-5; cdr3_aa: CSAIAAETQYF; cdr3_nt: TGCAGTGCCATAGCCGCTGAGACCCAGTACTTC
v_call: TRBV27; clone_size: few; d_call: TRBD1; j_call: TRBJ2-7; cdr3_aa: CASSALDRSSYEQYF; cdr3_nt: TGTGCCAGCAGTGCGCTGGACAGGTCATCCTACGAGCAGTACTTC
v_call: TRBV2; clone_size: few; d_call: NA; j_call: TRBJ2-7; cdr3_aa: CASLQEPKQYEQYF; cdr3_nt: TGTGCCAGCCTGCAGGAACCTAAGCAGTACGAGCAGTACTTC
v_call: TRBV7-2; clone_size: NA; d_call: NA; j_call: TRBJ2-7; cdr3_aa: CASSLVITGSYEQYF; cdr3_nt: TGTGCCAGCAGCTTAGTGATTACAGGCTCCTACGAGCAGTACTTC
v_call: TRBV29-1; clone_size: NA; d_call: TRBD2; j_call: TRBJ2-1; cdr3_aa: CSVEEAIAGFEQFF; cdr3_nt: TGCAGCGTTGAAGAGGCGATAGCGGGATTTGAGCAGTTCTTC
v_call: TRBV18; clone_size: few; d_call: TRBD1; j_call: TRBJ2-3; cdr3_aa: CASSPAGTGDADTQYF; cdr3_nt: TGTGCCAGCTCACCCGCCGGGACAGGGGATGCAGATACGCAGTATTTT
v_call: TRBV7-2; clone_size: NA; d_call: NA; j_call: TRBJ1-2; cdr3_aa: CASSLAGVANYGYTF; cdr3_nt: TGTGCCAGCAGCTTGGCAGGCGTCGCTAACTATGGCTACACCTTC
v_call: TRBV7-9; clone_size: NA; d_call: TRBD2; j_call: TRBJ2-1; cdr3_aa: CASSPTQGGGAGEQFF; cdr3_nt: TGTGCCAGCAGCCCCACTCAAGGCGGGGGGGCCGGTGAGCAGTTCTTC
v_call: TRBV12-3/TRBV12-4; clone_size: NA; d_call: NA; j_call: TRBJ1-6; cdr3_aa: CASSLISSAPLHF; cdr3_nt: TGTGCCAGCAGTTTAATCAGTTCCGCACCCCTCCACTTT
v_call: TRBV2; clone_size: NA; d_call: NA; j_call: TRBJ1-1; cdr3_aa: CASGDWEKNTEAFF; cdr3_nt: TGTGCCAGCGGTGATTGGGAGAAGAACACTGAAGCTTTCTTT
v_call: TRBV7-3; clone_size: NA; d_call: NA; j_call: TRBJ1-1; cdr3_aa: CASSPDSFLPAEAFF; cdr3_nt: TGTGCCAGCAGCCCGGACAGTTTCCTCCCGGCTGAAGCTTTCTTT
v_call: TRBV7-2; clone_size: few; d_call: TRBD1; j_call: TRBJ2-7; cdr3_aa: CASSLDSGQTYEQYF; cdr3_nt: TGTGCCAGCAGCTTAGATTCGGGACAGACATACGAGCAGTACTTC
v_call: TRBV2; clone_size: NA; d_call: NA; j_call: TRBJ1-5; cdr3_aa: CASRVTGADSNQPQHF; cdr3_nt: TGTGCCAGCAGAGTAACAGGAGCTGATAGCAATCAGCCCCAGCATTTT
v_call: TRBV19; clone_size: once; d_call: TRBD1; j_call: TRBJ1-5; cdr3_aa: CASTAGGVFSNQPQHF; cdr3_nt: TGTGCCAGTACGGCAGGGGGCGTCTTCAGCAATCAGCCCCAGCATTTT